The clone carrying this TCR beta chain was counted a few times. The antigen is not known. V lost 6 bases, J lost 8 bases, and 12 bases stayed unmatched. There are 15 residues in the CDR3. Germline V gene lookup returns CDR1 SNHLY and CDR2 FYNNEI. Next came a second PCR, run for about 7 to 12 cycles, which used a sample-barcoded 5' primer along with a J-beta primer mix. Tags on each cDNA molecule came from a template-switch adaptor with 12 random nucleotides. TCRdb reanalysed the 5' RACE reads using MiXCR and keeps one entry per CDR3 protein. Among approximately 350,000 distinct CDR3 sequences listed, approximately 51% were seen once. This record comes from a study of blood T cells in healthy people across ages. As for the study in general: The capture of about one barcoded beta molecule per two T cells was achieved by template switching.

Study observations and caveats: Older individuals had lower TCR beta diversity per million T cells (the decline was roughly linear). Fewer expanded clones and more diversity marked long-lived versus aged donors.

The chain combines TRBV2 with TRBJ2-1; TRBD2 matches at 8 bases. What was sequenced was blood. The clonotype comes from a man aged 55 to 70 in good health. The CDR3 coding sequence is TGTGCCAGCAGGCCCACTACCGGGACTAGTCATGAGCAGTTCTTC. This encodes CASRPTTGTSHEQFF.